This T cell receptor (beta chain) stems from a study of T cells in Graves' hyperthyroidism and ophthalmopathy. Germline trimming cut 4 bases from V and 2 bases from J; bases unmatched to any gene: 8. The CDR3 spans 16 residues. Germline V gene sequence: CDR1 SEHNR, CDR2 FQNEAQ (reference sequence). This clonotype was recorded at least ten times. RNA transcripts served as the template for amplifying TCR beta CDR3 regions. With the HTBI primer set, the TCR CDR3 went through a first round of RT-PCR. TCRdb redid the calling of the multiplex PCR reads with MiXCR, one entry per CDR3 protein. Of some 560,000 distinct CDR3 sequences detected, 15% to 18% appear once; the ten largest clones hold under 7.5%.

This chain connects TRBV7-9 to TRBJ2-3, with 8 positions matching TRBD2. What was sequenced was blood. This receptor was taken from a woman under 40 with Graves' hyperthyroidism. DNA of the CDR3: TGTGCCAGCAGCTCCACTAGCGGCAGACCCACAGATACGCAGTATTTT. It yields the protein CASSSTSGRPTDTQYF.